The clone carrying this TCR beta chain has a single count. Its antigen is unknown. The sample comes from a study of T cell responses to AZD1222 COVID-19 vaccine. The study's findings and limits: Donors were largely white British and mainly female; clonal diversity was possibly underestimated. Just a handful of people given AZD1222 tested seropositive at baseline.

Sequencing was performed with immunoSEQ multiplex PCR; in TCRdb, only in-frame clones are kept and a portion is missing. This sample yields around 110,000 clones, of which around 85% are seen a single time; roughly 3.9% belongs to the top ten. This CDR3 comprises 15 residues. The trim removed 5 bases at V and 1 base at J, leaving 7 bases unmatched. Germline CDR1 reads MNHEY; CDR2 reads SMNVEV (reference sequence). The sequence was collected from an adult in good health. The specimen comprised peripheral blood, sampled on day 0 of MenACWY control vaccination. The chain couples TRBV27 to TRBJ2-5, with TRBD2 matching 7 bases. CDR3 DNA sequence: TGTGCCAGCAGTGTAGGGGACTACCCCCAAGAGACCCAGTACTTC. Amino acids: CASSVGDYPQETQYF.